The 8 T cell receptor beta chains presented below share a single source sample, sequenced in a study of siplizumab effects on memory and regulatory T cells. Profiled with immunoSEQ multiplex PCR; TCRdb holds only in-frame clones, not every one. The sample holds 90,000 to 120,000 clones, about 91% seen once. Sequencing was carried out using CD4+ T cells sorted from blood. These receptors all come from a human donor in good health. Some clones in this sample may be carry-over from other donors' samples.

The rearrangement links TRBV28 to TRBJ1-6; maybe TRBD1 (5 bases). V was trimmed by 3 bases and J by 9 bases, leaving 18 bases between them. The germline CDR1 and CDR2 sequences are MDHEN and SYDVKM. The CDR3 loop spans 16 amino acids. In nucleotides, the CDR3 is TGTGCCAGCAGTTTCATCGGACGGACAATGAGTTCACCCCTCCACTTT. It translates to CASSFIGRTMSSPLHF.

The CDR3 loop is CAWSVGTASGNTIYF. Written as DNA, the CDR3 is TGTGCCTGGAGTGTAGGGACGGCCTCTGGAAACACCATATATTTT. V gene TRBV30 combines with J gene TRBJ1-3, with D perhaps TRBD1 (5 bases). The CDR3 contains 15 residues. Trimming took off 0 bases at V and 0 bases at J, with 9 bases between the two ends. The germline CDR1 and CDR2 sequences are GTSNPN and SVGIG (reference sequence). Complete variable domain (other parts from reference TRBV30 and TRBJ1-3): SQTIHQWPATLVQPVGSPLSLECTVEGTSNPNLYWYRQAAGRGLQLLFYSVGIGQISSEVPQNLSASRPQDRQFILSSKKLLLSDSGFYLCAWSVGTASGNTIYFGEGSWLTVV.

This sequence joins TRBV4-2 and TRBJ2-3; perhaps TRBD2 as D (7 bases). The CDR3 is 19 amino acids. Germline CDR1 reads LGHNA; CDR2 reads YNFKEQ. The V and J ends lost 3 bases and 1 base respectively, with 23 bases between them. The chain's CDR3 is CASSQVQGVAGDGTDTQYF. The CDR3 region has the DNA TGTGCCAGCAGCCAGGTACAGGGAGTGGCGGGAGATGGCACAGATACGCAGTATTTT.

The V call is TRBV5-6, the J call TRBJ1-2, with TRBD1 matching 9 bases. Germline CDR1 SGHDT, CDR2 YYEEEE. J was trimmed by 5 bases and V by 4 bases; bases with no gene match: 9. This CDR3 has 15 amino acids. CDR3 in amino acids: CASSLHRGRPYGYTF. In nucleotides, the CDR3 is TGTGCCAGCAGCCTCCACAGGGGGCGTCCGTATGGCTACACCTTC. The whole variable domain, remainder taken from reference TRBV5-6 and TRBJ1-2, is DAGVTQSPTHLIKTRGQQVTLRCSPKSGHDTVSWYQQALGQGPQFIFQYYEEEERQRGNFPDRFSGHQFPNYSSELNVNALLLGDSALYLCASSLHRGRPYGYTFGSGTRLTVV.

The chain joins TRBV18 to TRBJ1-2; D call uncertain. V was clipped by 3 bases and J by 8 bases, with 13 bases between them. The CDR3 runs 13 residues. The germline CDR1 and CDR2 sequences are KGHSH and LQKENI. The CDR3 loop reads CASSPGVERGYTF. The CDR3 bases are TGTGCCAGCTCACCCGGAGTTGAGAGAGGCTACACCTTC.

The chain recombines TRBV5-1 with TRBJ2-1; 8 positions agree with TRBD2. The CDR3 has 18 amino acids. The germline CDR1 and CDR2 sequences are SGHRS and YFSETQ. The V and J ends lost 3 bases and 3 bases, in that order; junction bases with no gene match: 14. The DNA of the CDR3 is TGCGCCAGCAGCTCCATCTTCGGGGGTAGCGGGATCTACAATGAGCAGTTCTTC. Residues: CASSSIFGGSGIYNEQFF.

The rearrangement links TRBV19 to TRBJ2-7; D gene unclear. The CDR3 extends over 18 amino acids. V lost 1 base and J 1 base, leaving 20 bases between the germline ends. Germline-derived CDR1 and CDR2 are LNHDA and SQIVND (reference sequence). CDR3 protein: CASSIVRLQTFLSYEQYF. CDR3 bases: TGTGCCAGTAGTATAGTCAGACTCCAAACATTCCTATCCTACGAGCAGTACTTC.

V is TRBV7-9 and J is TRBJ2-3; D possibly corresponds to TRBD2 (5 bases). The germline gives CDR1 SEHNR, CDR2 FQNEAQ (reference sequence). The CDR3 loop spans 16 amino acids. V lost 4 bases to trimming and J lost 6 bases, with 20 bases between them. In DNA, the CDR3 is TGTGCCAGCAGCTCGGCCCTTGGACTCTACCCGGATACGCAGTATTTT. It encodes CASSSALGLYPDTQYF. The full variable domain, in which reference TRBV7-9 and TRBJ2-3 provide the parts outside the CDR3, is DTGVSQNPRHKITKRGQNVTFRCDPISEHNRLYWYRQTLGQGPEFLTYFQNEAQLEKSRLLSDRFSAERPKGSFSTLEIQRTEQGDSAMYLCASSSALGLYPDTQYFGPGTRLTVL.